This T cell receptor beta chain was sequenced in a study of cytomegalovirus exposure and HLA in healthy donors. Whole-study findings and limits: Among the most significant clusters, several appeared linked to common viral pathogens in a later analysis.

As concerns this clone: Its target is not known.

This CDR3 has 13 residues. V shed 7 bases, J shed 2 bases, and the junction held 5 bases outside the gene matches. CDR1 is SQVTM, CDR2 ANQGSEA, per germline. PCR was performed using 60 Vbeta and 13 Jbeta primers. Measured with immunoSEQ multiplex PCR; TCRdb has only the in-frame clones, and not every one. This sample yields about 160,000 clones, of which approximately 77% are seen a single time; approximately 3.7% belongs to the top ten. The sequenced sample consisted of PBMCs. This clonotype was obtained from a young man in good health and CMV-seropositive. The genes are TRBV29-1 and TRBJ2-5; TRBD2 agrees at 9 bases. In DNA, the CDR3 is TGCAGCGGTAGCGGGGGAGGACAAGAGACCCAGTACTTC. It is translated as CSGSGGGQETQYF. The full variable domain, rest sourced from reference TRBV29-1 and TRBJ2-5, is SAVISQKPSRDICQRGTSLTIQCQVDSQVTMMFWYRQQPGQSLTLIATANQGSEATYESGFVIDKFPISRPNLTFSTLTVSNMSPEDSSIYLCSGSGGGQETQYFGPGTRLLVL.